These 32 T cell receptor beta chains were all obtained from the same sample, sequenced in a study of blood T cell repertoires in COVID-19. Method: immunoSEQ multiplex PCR; TCRdb's copy keeps in-frame clones and lacks some. The repertoire holds 340,000 or so clones, with 65% to 85% as singletons. The specimen sequenced was peripheral blood. Source of these receptors: a man in his thirties or forties with active or convalescent COVID-19.

The chain joins TRBV4-1 to TRBJ2-7; maybe TRBD1 (6 bases). V shed 3 bases and J shed 2 bases, with 17 bases lying between them. The CDR3 is 16 amino acids. Per the germline V gene, CDR1 is MGHRA and CDR2 is YSYEKL. The CDR3 DNA sequence: TGCGCCAGCAGCCACACCCACAGGGACCAGCCCTACGAGCAGTACTTC. Translating gives CASSHTHRDQPYEQYF.

The V gene is TRBV6-5, the J gene TRBJ1-2; weak D call: TRBD1 (5 bases). CDR1 is MNHEY, CDR2 SVGAGI, per germline. The CDR3 is 13 amino acids. The ends were cut back, 6 bases at V and 2 bases at J, with 10 bases in the middle. The CDR3 reads CASRQTENYGYTF. The CDR3 coding sequence is TGTGCCAGCAGGCAGACAGAGAACTATGGCTACACCTTC.

CDR3 bases: TGTGCCAGTAGCCATAAGCGACAGGGGTCGGAGACCCAGTACTTC. It specifies CASSHKRQGSETQYF. The rearrangement links TRBV19 to TRBJ2-5; 8 nucleotides line up with TRBD1. V dropped 6 bases and J dropped 5; count of bases not matched to a gene: 11. CDR1 and CDR2 from the germline V gene are LNHDA and SQIVND (reference sequence). The CDR3 consists of 15 residues.

The chain has TRBV9 and TRBJ2-3; 7 bases align to TRBD1. Germline V gene lookup returns CDR1 SGDLS and CDR2 YYNGEE. The CDR3 has 15 amino acids. The junction had 4 bases not matched to a gene; V was cut back by 0 bases and J by 3 bases. CDR3 sequence: CASSVATRGTDTQYF. CDR3 sequence (DNA): TGTGCCAGCAGCGTAGCTACCAGGGGGACAGATACGCAGTATTTT.

This chain joins TRBV12-3 or TRBV12-4 and TRBJ2-7, with TRBD1 matching 7 bases. Trimming removed 5 bases from V and 6 bases from J; junction bases left unmatched: 7. The CDR3 spans 13 residues. The CDR3 region is CASSPQGVGEQYF. CDR3 nucleotides: TGTGCCAGCAGTCCCCAGGGGGTCGGCGAGCAGTACTTC.

This clone has only one observation. The chain has TRBV19 and TRBJ1-1; 10 bases are a match to TRBD1. The CDR3 spans 14 residues. The trim removed 2 bases at V and 10 bases at J, leaving 7 bases unmatched. In germline, CDR1 is LNHDA, CDR2 SQIVND (reference sequence). CDR3 nucleotide sequence: TGTGCCAGTAGTATACCGGGACAGGGGAGTGGAGCTTTCTTT. Residues: CASSIPGQGSGAFF. Full variable domain (remainder filled in from reference TRBV19 and TRBJ1-1): DGGITQSPKYLFRKEGQNVTLSCEQNLNHDAMYWYRQDPGQGLRLIYYSQIVNDFQKGDIAEGYSVSREKKESFPLTVTSAQKNPTAFYLCASSIPGQGSGAFFGQGTRLTVV.

This clone was observed a few times. The chain employs TRBV6-5 and TRBJ1-2; 7 bases fit TRBD1. The germline gives CDR1 MNHEY, CDR2 SVGAGI. The CDR3 totals 16 residues. Trimming removed 0 bases from V and 5 bases from J; junction bases left unmatched: 9. Here the CDR3 DNA reads TGTGCCAGCAGTTACTCGGTACAGGGGCTGAAGTATGGCTACACCTTC. As protein: CASSYSVQGLKYGYTF.

J is TRBJ2-5 and V is TRBV7-2, with 10 nucleotides matching TRBD2. The CDR3 covers 15 residues. Germline lookup yields CDR1 SGHTA and CDR2 FQGNSA. The ends lost 6 bases at V and 0 bases at J; junction bases unmatched: 4. The CDR3 DNA reads TGTGCCAGCAGTGTGACTAGCGGGTACCAAGAGACCCAGTACTTC. Translated: CASSVTSGYQETQYF.

The chain is built from TRBV25-1 and TRBJ1-3; 7 nucleotides match TRBD1. The V gene end was trimmed by 4 bases and the J gene end by 0 bases; junction bases not matched to a gene: 6. Germline CDR1 and CDR2: MGHDK and SYGVNS. The CDR3 length is 16 residues. CDR3 residues: CASSGRDSYSGNTIYF. The CDR3 nucleotides read TGTGCCAGCAGTGGCCGGGACAGTTACTCTGGAAACACCATATATTTT.

The chain is built from TRBV4-1 and TRBJ2-5; D not resolved. V was shortened by 1 base and J by 2 bases, with 8 bases between the two germline ends. Germline V lookup: CDR1 MGHRA, CDR2 YSYEKL. The CDR3 spans 14 residues. The CDR3 protein is CASSQVSGQETQYF. CDR3 coding DNA: TGCGCCAGCAGCCAAGTCTCCGGGCAAGAGACCCAGTACTTC.

This clone was picked up many times. The genes are TRBV6-6 and TRBJ1-1; 7 nucleotides align to TRBD1. This CDR3 has 15 amino acids. Unmatched junction bases numbered 12, after V lost 7 bases and J lost 4 bases. Germline-derived CDR1 and CDR2 are MNHNY and SVGAGI (reference sequence). The chain's CDR3 is CASTQLRQGGTEAFF. As DNA, the CDR3 is TGTGCCAGCACCCAACTGCGACAGGGCGGCACTGAAGCTTTCTTT.

The V and J genes are TRBV20-1 and TRBJ1-1, with unresolved D. Trimming removed 6 bases at V and 5 bases at J, with 10 bases between. The CDR3 has 11 residues. CDR1 and CDR2 from the germline V gene are DFQATT and SNEGSKA (reference sequence). The CDR3 DNA sequence: TGCAGTGCGGAAGGCGGGACTGAAGCTTTCTTT. Protein: CSAEGGTEAFF.

CDR3 protein: CASSLVQGEVSEQFF. CDR3 in DNA: TGTGCCAGCAGCTTAGTCCAGGGGGAGGTTAGTGAGCAGTTCTTC. The chain couples TRBV7-2 to TRBJ2-1, with a tentative D call TRBD1 (7 bases). The CDR3 has 15 residues. CDR1 SGHTA and CDR2 FQGNSA come from the germline V gene. Trimming shortened V by 1 base and J by 9 bases, and 16 bases separated the two germline ends.

This clone was seen more than once but under ten times. The junction does not match germline at one end; this may be a read error. The CDR3 DNA sequence: TGTGCCAGCAGTCACTCGGGAGAAGGGGAGCAGTTCTTC. Its translation is CASSHSGEGEQFF. The gene calls are TRBV6-5 and TRBJ2-1; D might be TRBD2 (6 bases). This CDR3 comprises 13 residues. CDR1 MNHEY and CDR2 SVGAGI come from the germline V gene.

This clone was picked up a small number of times. The chain combines TRBV10-3 with TRBJ1-6; the D gene is possibly TRBD1 (6 bases). In germline, CDR1 is ENHRY, CDR2 SYGVKD. Trimming shortened V by 0 bases and J by 10 bases, and 16 bases separated the two germline ends. The CDR3 runs to 16 residues. Here the CDR3 reads CAISESEARGTSPLHF. Written as DNA, the CDR3 is TGTGCCATCAGTGAGTCTGAGGCTAGGGGGACCTCACCCCTCCACTTT.

The rearrangement joins TRBV28 to TRBJ2-7; 7 bases map to TRBD2. The J segment lost 2 bases and the V segment lost 4 bases, leaving 8 bases of the junction unmatched. Germline V gives CDR1 MDHEN, CDR2 SYDVKM. The CDR3 sequence is 15 residues long. The chain's CDR3 is CASSSLGGETYEQYF. The CDR3 nucleotides are TGTGCCAGCAGTTCCCTTGGGGGGGAAACCTACGAGCAGTACTTC.

This clone was detected a few times. The chain carries TRBV27 and TRBJ2-7, with 8 bases identical to TRBD2. The junction had 7 bases not matched to a gene; V was cut back by 8 bases and J by 4 bases. The CDR3 has 13 amino acids. Germline-derived CDR1 and CDR2 are MNHEY and SMNVEV (reference sequence). CDR3 in DNA: TGTGCCAGCGGGGGACTAGTCGAGTACGAGCAGTACTTC. Translated: CASGGLVEYEQYF.

In this sample, this clone turned up once. The chain joins TRBV25-1 to TRBJ2-7; perhaps TRBD2 as D (6 bases). This CDR3 has 14 residues. Trimming took 1 base from V and 7 from J, leaving 14 bases between them. The germline V gene encodes CDR1 MGHDK and CDR2 SYGVNS. The CDR3 region is CASSESGGTREQYF. DNA for the CDR3: TGTGCCAGCAGTGAATCGGGCGGGACGCGAGAGCAGTACTTC.

The chain recombines TRBV7-2 with TRBJ2-7, with D maybe TRBD2 (6 bases). The CDR3 is 14 amino acids. With 0 bases removed from V and 7 bases from J, the gap between germline ends came to 13 bases. In germline, CDR1 is SGHTA, CDR2 FQGNSA. CDR3 region: CASSLAGGPDEQYF. CDR3 DNA sequence: TGTGCCAGCAGCTTAGCGGGAGGCCCGGATGAGCAGTACTTC.

V usage is TRBV6-2 or TRBV6-3 and J usage is TRBJ2-1, with D hard to call. CDR1 is MNHEY, CDR2 SVGEGT, per germline. Deletions cut 6 bases from V and 8 bases from J, with 11 bases between. The CDR3 length is 12 residues. The DNA of the CDR3 is TGTGCCAGCAGCCCGTTCCTAGATGAGCAGTTCTTC. Translation: CASSPFLDEQFF.

The gene calls are TRBV11-2 and TRBJ2-7, with TRBD2 matching 8 bases. The CDR3 contains 14 residues. V shed 0 bases and J 3 bases; nucleotides not matched to a gene: 1. Germline V gene sequence: CDR1 SGHAT, CDR2 FQNNGV. The CDR3 DNA follows: TGTGCCAGCAGCTTAGACGGGACTAGCTACGAGCAGTACTTC. Translated: CASSLDGTSYEQYF.

The genes are TRBV19 and TRBJ1-5, with 7 bases lining up with TRBD1. The CDR3 extends over 15 amino acids. CDR1 LNHDA and CDR2 SQIVND come from the germline V gene (reference sequence). V lost 0 bases to trimming and J lost 7 bases; unmatched junction nucleotides: 6. This chain's CDR3 is CASSIENRGWQPQHF. DNA of the CDR3: TGTGCCAGTAGTATAGAAAACAGGGGTTGGCAGCCCCAGCATTTT.

The chain uses TRBV24-1 and TRBJ2-1; 8 bases agree with TRBD2. The ends lost 3 bases at V and 6 bases at J; junction bases unmatched: 6. Germline lookup yields CDR1 KGHDR and CDR2 SFDVKD. The CDR3 length is 15 residues. CDR3 region: CATSDRGGWFNEQFF. CDR3 nucleotides: TGTGCCACCAGTGATCGGGGGGGATGGTTCAATGAGCAGTTCTTC.

The chain has TRBV4-2 and TRBJ2-1; 10 nucleotides align to TRBD2. The CDR3 runs to 16 residues. From germline, CDR1 is LGHNA and CDR2 YNFKEQ. V dropped 0 bases and J dropped 7; count of bases not matched to a gene: 6. CDR3 residues: CASSQEGTSELNEQFF. The CDR3 nucleotides are TGTGCCAGCAGCCAAGAGGGGACTAGCGAGCTTAATGAGCAGTTCTTC.

To note about this clone: At one boundary the junction diverges from the germline segment, which might be a read error. V usage is TRBV28 and J usage is TRBJ2-5, with D perhaps matching TRBD1 or TRBD2 (7 bases each). Germline V gene sequence: CDR1 MDHEN, CDR2 SYDVKM. This CDR3 is built from 14 residues. In DNA form, the CDR3 reads TGTGCCCGCAGGGGGGGGGACCGCCAAGAGACCCAGTACTTC. It translates to CARRGGDRQETQYF.

This clone was seen only a few times. The CDR3 sequence is CASSYVSDTQYF. CDR3 DNA sequence: TGTGCCAGCAGTTACGTATCAGATACGCAGTATTTT. This chain uses TRBV6-6 with TRBJ2-3, with unresolved D. The CDR3 has 12 amino acids. Per the germline V gene, CDR1 is MNHNY and CDR2 is SVGAGI (reference sequence). The V end was cut by 2 bases, the J end by 4 bases, with 4 bases between.

This chain connects TRBV9 to TRBJ1-1; no definite D call. The CDR3 is 15 residues long. The V end was cut by 0 bases, the J end by 4 bases, with 13 bases between. In germline, CDR1 is SGDLS, CDR2 YYNGEE. The CDR3 bases are TGTGCCAGCAGCGTAGACCCGTCCCGAGGCACTGAAGCTTTCTTT. This translates into CASSVDPSRGTEAFF.

The chain couples TRBV9 to TRBJ2-4; TRBD2 matches at 11 bases. Germline CDR1 SGDLS, CDR2 YYNGEE. V was clipped by 2 bases and J by 5 bases; unmatched bases: 3. CDR3 length: 15 amino acids. The CDR3 DNA follows: TGTGCCAGCAGCGTTAGCGGGAGGGGCGAAAACATTCAGTACTTC. Its protein is CASSVSGRGENIQYF.

This chain joins TRBV7-2 and TRBJ2-7; TRBD1 matches at 9 bases. The CDR3 spans 16 residues. J gave up 3 bases and V 2 bases, and 8 bases lay outside the gene matches. The germline V gene encodes CDR1 SGHTA and CDR2 FQGNSA. CDR3 bases: TGTGCCAGCAGCTTAACTTACGGGACAGGGTACTACGAGCAGTACTTC. Protein sequence: CASSLTYGTGYYEQYF.

The chain has TRBV24-1 and TRBJ1-2; D possibly corresponds to TRBD1 (5 bases). V gave up 7 bases and J gave up 8 bases, with 16 bases separating them. The CDR3 length is 13 residues. CDR1 and CDR2 (germline): KGHDR, SFDVKD. CDR3 nucleotide sequence: TGTGCCACCAGCCCCGTAGGGGAGGGAGGCTACACCTTC. It encodes CATSPVGEGGYTF.

This chain connects TRBV6-5 to TRBJ2-1; possible D gene TRBD2, 10 bases. Germline V lookup: CDR1 MNHEY, CDR2 SVGAGI. V was clipped by 6 bases and J by 8 bases, with 20 bases between them. The CDR3 totals 15 residues. CDR3 sequence reads: CASSITSGTGYEQFF. CDR3 sequence (DNA): TGTGCCAGCAGCATAACTAGCGGGACAGGGTATGAGCAGTTCTTC.

This clone occurred once. This chain connects TRBV4-3 to TRBJ2-3; TRBD2 agrees at 8 bases. Germline CDR1 reads LGHNA; CDR2 reads YSLEER. The CDR3 sequence is 17 residues long. The trim removed 0 bases at V and 6 bases at J, leaving 11 bases unmatched. CDR3 DNA: TGCGCCAGCAGCCAAGATATCCTAGCGGGTTCACCGGATACGCAGTATTTT. Residues: CASSQDILAGSPDTQYF.